This entry describes one TCR beta chain. The sample comes from a study of shared clonotypes between healthy human individuals. The authors ran the assay at deep level. For sorted subsets, 200 ng DNA per replicate equaled around 28,000 T cell genomes. Data came from immunoSEQ multiplex PCR; TCRdb stores just in-frame clones and leaves some out. Counted here are 2,500,000 or so clones, more than 85% occurring once; the ten biggest clones make up approximately 0.35%. V was clipped by 4 bases and J by 7 bases; unmatched bases: 7. There are 14 residues in the CDR3. Germline assignment: CDR1 SGHTS and CDR2 YDEGEE.

The TCR comes from a man aged 18-30 years in good health. Some clones in this sample may be carry-over from other donors' samples. Material: naive CD4+ T cells from PBMCs. Subset noted: CD45RA+ positively selected. This chain uses TRBV5-8 with TRBJ1-1; 10 bases align to TRBD1. This CDR3 reads CASSIDRGQGEAFF. CDR3 nucleotide sequence: TGTGCCAGCAGCATCGACAGGGGGCAAGGTGAAGCTTTCTTT.